A single sample gave rise to the 5 T cell receptor beta chains below, sequenced in a study of blood T cell repertoires in COVID-19. Measured with immunoSEQ multiplex PCR; TCRdb has only the in-frame clones, and not every one. The sample has around 190,000 clones; around 75% are singletons. The material sequenced was peripheral blood. All receptors derive from a woman in her forties with COVID-19, enrolled during active disease.

The chain combines TRBV6-5 with TRBJ2-7; 8 nucleotides match TRBD1. Germline loops: CDR1 MNHEY, CDR2 SVGAGI. CDR3 size: 15 residues. The junction had 7 bases not matched to a gene; V was cut back by 4 bases and J by 2 bases. Here the CDR3 reads CASSWDRSGAYEQYF. The CDR3, as DNA: TGTGCCAGCAGTTGGGACAGGTCCGGCGCCTACGAGCAGTACTTC.

This clone was seen repeatedly, ten times or more. The V call is TRBV5-1, the J call TRBJ1-2; 10 nucleotides align to TRBD1. Trimming took 4 bases from V and 4 from J; bases not matched to a gene: 13. The CDR3 spans 17 residues. CDR1 and CDR2 from the germline V gene are SGHRS and YFSETQ. The CDR3 bases are TGCGCCAGCAGCCCGGGACAGGGGACTCAACTCGGCTATGGCTACACCTTC. It translates to CASSPGQGTQLGYGYTF.

The chain links TRBV6-5 to TRBJ2-2; 7 bases agree with TRBD2. This CDR3 spans 14 amino acids. Looked up from germline, CDR1 is MNHEY and CDR2 is SVGAGI. With V trimmed by 8 bases and J by 0 bases, 3 bases remained unmatched. CDR3 in amino acids: CASRGGTNTGELFF. The CDR3 DNA follows: TGTGCCAGCCGGGGAGGGACGAACACCGGGGAGCTGTTTTTT.

This clone was recorded a few times. This chain links TRBV6-5 with TRBJ2-1; 10 nucleotides agree with TRBD2. Germline V gene data show CDR1 as MNHEY and CDR2 as SVGAGI. The V segment lost 8 bases and the J segment 2 bases; nucleotides outside the gene matches: 6. The CDR3 totals 15 residues. CDR3 sequence reads: CASLWTSGPYNEQFF. Here the CDR3 DNA reads TGTGCCAGCCTCTGGACTAGCGGTCCCTACAATGAGCAGTTCTTC.

The chain uses TRBV6-5 and TRBJ2-1; no reliable D call. This CDR3 contains 12 residues. V was trimmed by 6 bases and J by 8 bases, leaving 11 bases between them. CDR1 and CDR2 (germline): MNHEY, SVGAGI. The CDR3, as DNA: TGTGCCAGCAGCGCTGATTCGGATGAGCAGTTCTTC. It codes for CASSADSDEQFF.